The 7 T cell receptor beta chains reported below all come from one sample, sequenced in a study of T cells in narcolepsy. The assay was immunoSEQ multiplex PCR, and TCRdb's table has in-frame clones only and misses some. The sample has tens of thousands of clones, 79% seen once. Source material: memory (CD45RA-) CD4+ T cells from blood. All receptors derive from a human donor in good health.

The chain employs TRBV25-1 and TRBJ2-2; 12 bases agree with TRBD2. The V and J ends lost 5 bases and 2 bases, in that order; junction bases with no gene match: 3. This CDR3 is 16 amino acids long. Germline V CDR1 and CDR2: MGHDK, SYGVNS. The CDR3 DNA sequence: TGTGCCAGCAGTACACTAGCGGGAGGTAACACCGGGGAGCTGTTTTTT. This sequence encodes CASSTLAGGNTGELFF.

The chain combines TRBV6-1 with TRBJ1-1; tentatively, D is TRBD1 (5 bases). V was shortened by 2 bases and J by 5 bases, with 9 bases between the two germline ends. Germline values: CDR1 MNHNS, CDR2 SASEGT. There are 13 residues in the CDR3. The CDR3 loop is CASSEIQGTEAFF. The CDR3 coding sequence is TGTGCCAGCAGTGAAATTCAGGGAACTGAAGCTTTCTTT.

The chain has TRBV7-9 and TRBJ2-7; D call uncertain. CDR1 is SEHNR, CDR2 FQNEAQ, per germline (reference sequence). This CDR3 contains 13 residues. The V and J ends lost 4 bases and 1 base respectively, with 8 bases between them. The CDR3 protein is CASSSGVSYEQYF. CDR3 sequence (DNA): TGTGCCAGCAGCTCAGGAGTATCCTACGAGCAGTACTTC.

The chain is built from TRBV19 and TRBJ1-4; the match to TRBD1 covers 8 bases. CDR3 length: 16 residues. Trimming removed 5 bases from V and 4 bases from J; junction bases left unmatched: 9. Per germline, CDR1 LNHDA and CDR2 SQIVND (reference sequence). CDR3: CASSETGGIGNEKLFF. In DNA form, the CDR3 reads TGTGCCAGTAGTGAAACAGGGGGAATCGGTAATGAAAAACTGTTTTTT. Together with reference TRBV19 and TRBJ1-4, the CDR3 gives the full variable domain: DGGITQSPKYLFRKEGQNVTLSCEQNLNHDAMYWYRQDPGQGLRLIYYSQIVNDFQKGDIAEGYSVSREKKESFPLTVTSAQKNPTAFYLCASSETGGIGNEKLFFGSGTQLSVL.

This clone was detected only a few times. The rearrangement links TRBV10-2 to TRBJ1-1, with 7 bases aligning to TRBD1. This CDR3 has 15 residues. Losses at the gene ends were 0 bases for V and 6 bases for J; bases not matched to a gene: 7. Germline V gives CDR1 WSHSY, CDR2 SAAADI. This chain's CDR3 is CASSESFWQGAEAFF. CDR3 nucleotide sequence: TGCGCCAGCAGTGAGTCCTTTTGGCAGGGGGCTGAAGCTTTCTTT.

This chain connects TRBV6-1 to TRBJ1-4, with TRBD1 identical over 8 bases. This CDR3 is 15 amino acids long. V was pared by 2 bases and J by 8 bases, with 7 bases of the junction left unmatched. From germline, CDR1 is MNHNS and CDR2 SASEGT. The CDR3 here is CASSEPRGRGEKLFF. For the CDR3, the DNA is TGTGCCAGCAGTGAACCCAGGGGGCGCGGCGAAAAACTGTTTTTT.

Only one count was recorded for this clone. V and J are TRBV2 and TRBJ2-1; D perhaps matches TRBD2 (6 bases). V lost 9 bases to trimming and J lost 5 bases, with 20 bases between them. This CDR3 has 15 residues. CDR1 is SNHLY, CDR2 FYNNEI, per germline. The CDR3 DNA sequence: TGTGCCAGGGACCCGTTTCAGGAGCGGGACAATGAGCAGTTCTTC. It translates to CARDPFQERDNEQFF.